The source of this TCR beta chain is a study of control samples from healthy donors and cancer patients. Germline V gene sequence: CDR1 LGHDT, CDR2 YNNKEL (reference sequence). The CDR3 covers 15 residues. V lost 5 bases and J lost 7; bases outside the gene matches: 12. Only in-frame clones appear in the TCRdb table, and some are missing; sequencing was by immunoSEQ multiplex PCR. This table has about 53,000 clones, about 85% appearing once. The origin of this receptor is a man in his 60s with head and neck cancer. The chain carries TRBV3-1 (or the pseudogene TRBV3-2) and TRBJ2-5, with 8 bases aligning to TRBD2. What was sequenced was PBMCs. CDR3 in amino acids: CASSAWTGGTGTQYF. The CDR3 DNA follows: TGTGCCAGCAGCGCATGGACGGGGGGGACGGGGACCCAGTACTTC.